This T cell receptor beta chain was recorded in a study of T cell repertoires in cytomegalovirus infection. Looking at the study overall: Public TCR beta signatures provided an indication of both CMV infection and a matching HLA type.

TCRdb processed the reads anew with MiXCR; each CDR3 protein has one entry. The profile shows around 440,000 distinct CDR3 sequences, around 10% of them singletons. This clonotype showed up many times. Its specificity is not known. Study-wide findings and caveats: Within the response measured ex vivo, HLA-C-restricted CMV-specific TCR beta clonotypes were dominant.

This TCR derives from a human donor in good health (CMV status not recorded). Some clones in this sample may be carry-over from other donors' samples. Material for sequencing was PBMCs.

The CDR3 reads CASKKPGVYEQYF. The CDR3 nucleotides are TGTGCCAGCAAAAAACCCGGGGTCTACGAGCAGTACTTC. The gene calls are TRBV28 and TRBJ2-7, with D possibly being TRBD2 (5 bases). V shed 7 bases and J shed 3 bases, with 13 bases lying between them. CDR3 length equals 13 residues. Germline CDR1 and CDR2: MDHEN and SYDVKM.